This T cell receptor (beta chain) came from a study of blood T cell repertoires in COVID-19. How the authors handled the data: Amplification of reference gene primers was used by the study to estimate nucleated cell counts. Clones were read by immunoSEQ multiplex PCR, and TCRdb kept only the in-frame ones, dropping some. V and J calls plus clone size are reproduced from that table; the DNA served to infer D and trimming. The repertoire holds some 180,000 clones, with about four fifths as singletons. Sequences were obtained from peripheral blood. This TCR was recovered from a human donor in a cohort sampled during active COVID-19.

DNA of the CDR3: TGTGCCAGCCGGGCAGGGGAAATTGAAAAACTGTTTTTT. This translates into CASRAGEIEKLFF. This chain links TRBV6-6 with TRBJ1-4; a possible D gene is TRBD1 (6 bases). V was trimmed by 8 bases and J by 7 bases, leaving 14 bases between them. Germline V gene lookup returns CDR1 MNHNY and CDR2 SVGAGI (reference sequence). The CDR3 contains 13 residues.